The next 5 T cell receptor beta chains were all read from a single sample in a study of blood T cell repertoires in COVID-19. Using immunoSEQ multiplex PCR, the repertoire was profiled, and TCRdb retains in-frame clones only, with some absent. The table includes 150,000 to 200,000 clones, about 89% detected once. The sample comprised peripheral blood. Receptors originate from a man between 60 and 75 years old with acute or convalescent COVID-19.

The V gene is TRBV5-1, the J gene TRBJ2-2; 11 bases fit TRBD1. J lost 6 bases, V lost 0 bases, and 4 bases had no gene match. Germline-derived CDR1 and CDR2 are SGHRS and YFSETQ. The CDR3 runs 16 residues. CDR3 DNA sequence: TGCGCCAGCAGCTTGGCTGGACAGGGGGCAGCCGGGGAGCTGTTTTTT. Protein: CASSLAGQGAAGELFF.

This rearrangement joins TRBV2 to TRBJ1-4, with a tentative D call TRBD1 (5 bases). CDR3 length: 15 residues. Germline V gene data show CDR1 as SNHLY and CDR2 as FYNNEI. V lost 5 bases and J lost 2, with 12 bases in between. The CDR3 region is CASSPLGGTNEKLFF. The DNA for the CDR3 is TGTGCCAGCAGTCCCCTGGGGGGGACTAATGAAAAACTGTTTTTT. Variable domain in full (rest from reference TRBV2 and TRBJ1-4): EPEVTQTPSHQVTQMGQEVILRCVPISNHLYFYWYRQILGQKVEFLVSFYNNEISEKSEIFDDQFSVERPDGSNFTLKIRSTKLEDSAMYFCASSPLGGTNEKLFFGSGTQLSVL.

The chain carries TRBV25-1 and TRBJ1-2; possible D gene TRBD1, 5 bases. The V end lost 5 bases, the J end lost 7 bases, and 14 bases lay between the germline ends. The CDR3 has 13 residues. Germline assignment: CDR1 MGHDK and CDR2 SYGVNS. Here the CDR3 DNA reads TGTGCCAGCAGTCAGTCAGGGTCCGGTGGCTACACCTTC. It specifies CASSQSGSGGYTF.

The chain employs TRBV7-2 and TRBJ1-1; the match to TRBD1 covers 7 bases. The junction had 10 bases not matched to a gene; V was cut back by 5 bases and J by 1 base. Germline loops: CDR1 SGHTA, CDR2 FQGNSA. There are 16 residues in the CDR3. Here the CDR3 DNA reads TGTGCCAGCAGCCCCAGACAGGGAACGGCGAACACTGAAGCTTTCTTT. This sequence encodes CASSPRQGTANTEAFF.

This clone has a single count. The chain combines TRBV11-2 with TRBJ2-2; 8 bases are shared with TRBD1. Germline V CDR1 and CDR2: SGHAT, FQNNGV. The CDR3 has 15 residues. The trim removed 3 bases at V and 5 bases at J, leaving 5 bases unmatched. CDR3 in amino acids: CASSLTTGGTGELFF. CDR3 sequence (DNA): TGTGCCAGCAGCTTGACAACAGGGGGGACCGGGGAGCTGTTTTTT.